Following are 14 T cell receptor beta chains from one sample sequenced in a study of shared clonotypes between healthy human individuals. Sequenced by immunoSEQ multiplex PCR; TCRdb stores in-frame clones only, minus some. The table records around 2.1 million clones, 90% to 97% of them present only once. The sequencing input was naive CD4+ T cells sorted from blood. Described subset: CD45RA+ positively selected. These receptors were collected from a man aged 18 to 29 in good health.

The chain uses TRBV6-4 and TRBJ2-2, with a weak D call TRBD2 (6 bases). The germline gives CDR1 MRHNA, CDR2 SNTAGT. Between the trimmed V and J ends, which lost 7 bases and 1 base, there was a span of 13 bases. The CDR3 totals 15 residues. This chain's CDR3 is CASKPGVGNTGELFF. CDR3 DNA sequence: TGTGCCAGCAAACCGGGGGTCGGGAACACCGGGGAGCTGTTTTTT.

V gene TRBV7-8 combines with J gene TRBJ2-3; D uncertain. There are 15 residues in the CDR3. Germline lookup yields CDR1 SGHVS and CDR2 FQNEAQ. The V end lost 1 base, the J end lost 6 bases, and 14 bases lay between the germline ends. As DNA, the CDR3 is TGTGCCAGCAGCTTAGAGCGAGCCTCGCCGGATACGCAGTATTTT. It is translated as CASSLERASPDTQYF.

The V and J genes are TRBV10-3 and TRBJ1-3; a weak D match, TRBD1 (5 bases). Per germline, CDR1 ENHRY and CDR2 SYGVKD. Trimming took 3 bases from V and 1 from J, leaving 10 bases between them. This CDR3 is built from 15 residues. In nucleotides, the CDR3 is TGTGCCATCAGTGAAGCGGACACGTCTGGAAACACCATATATTTT. As protein: CAISEADTSGNTIYF.

The rearrangement links TRBV11-2 to TRBJ2-2, with TRBD1 as a possible D gene (6 bases). Trimming took 5 bases from V and 2 from J, leaving 15 bases between them. Germline CDR1 and CDR2: SGHAT and FQNNGV. This CDR3 comprises 16 residues. This chain's CDR3 is CASSPLTGLNTGELFF. The CDR3 DNA is TGTGCCAGCAGCCCCTTGACAGGTTTAAACACCGGGGAGCTGTTTTTT.

This clone showed up just once. The V and J genes are TRBV5-1 and TRBJ2-5; D uncertain. Germline lookup yields CDR1 SGHRS and CDR2 YFSETQ. V was trimmed by 4 bases and J by 1 base, leaving 11 bases between them. The CDR3 totals 14 residues. Here the CDR3 reads CASSRNGFQETQYF. The DNA of the CDR3 is TGCGCCAGCAGCCGAAACGGGTTCCAAGAGACCCAGTACTTC.

The chain combines TRBV7-9 with TRBJ2-1, with 12 bases aligning to TRBD1. CDR1 is SEHNR and CDR2 is FQNEAQ in the germline V gene (reference sequence). V shed 3 bases, J shed 9 bases, and the junction held 3 bases outside the gene matches. The CDR3 is made up of 14 amino acids. CDR3 nucleotide sequence: TGTGCCAGCAGCTTTCCGGGACAGGGGGCTGAGCAGTTCTTC. As protein: CASSFPGQGAEQFF.

The chain is built from TRBV2 and TRBJ2-5; 9 bases are shared with TRBD2. Germline CDR1 SNHLY, CDR2 FYNNEI. The junction had 9 bases not matched to a gene; V was cut back by 4 bases and J by 3 bases. CDR3 length: 16 amino acids. Here the CDR3 DNA reads TGTGCCAGCAGTGTGATCCTAGCGGGGCCAAAAGAGACCCAGTACTTC. It yields the protein CASSVILAGPKETQYF.

V is TRBV5-4 and J is TRBJ2-1; 10 positions match TRBD2. V was pared by 2 bases and J by 4 bases, with 3 bases of the junction left unmatched. CDR1 SGHNT and CDR2 YYREEE come from the germline V gene (reference sequence). CDR3 length equals 15 residues. The CDR3 nucleotides read TGTGCCAGCAGCTTCGGACTAGCGGCTTACAATGAGCAGTTCTTC. Protein product: CASSFGLAAYNEQFF.

In regard to this clone: The same CDR3 also results from other DNA sequences found in this sample. CDR3: CASSLGAVSYEQYF. In nucleotides, the CDR3 is TGTGCCAGCAGCTTAGGGGCAGTCTCCTACGAGCAGTACTTC. This rearrangement joins TRBV7-8 to TRBJ2-7; D is unresolved. This CDR3 contains 14 residues. Trimming took off 1 base at V and 0 bases at J, with 7 bases between the two ends. The germline V gene has CDR1 SGHVS and CDR2 FQNEAQ.

V gene TRBV10-3 combines with J gene TRBJ1-4; 8 bases are shared with TRBD1. The CDR3 covers 13 residues. Looked up from germline, CDR1 is ENHRY and CDR2 is SYGVKD. V dropped 11 bases and J dropped 7; count of bases not matched to a gene: 9. CDR3 sequence: CALDRGPPEKLFF. As DNA, the CDR3 is TGTGCCCTAGACAGGGGCCCTCCTGAAAAACTGTTTTTT.

This clone was seen just once. The chain is built from TRBV4-3 and TRBJ2-3, with 15 bases fitting TRBD2. This CDR3 has 17 residues. Unmatched junction bases numbered 8, after V lost 0 bases and J lost 10 bases. Per the germline V gene, CDR1 is LGHNA and CDR2 is YSLEER. The CDR3 DNA is TGCGCCAGCAGCCAAGATCACGGACTAGCGGGAGGGCGGGCGCAGTATTTT. Protein sequence: CASSQDHGLAGGRAQYF.

This chain connects TRBV6-6 to TRBJ2-3; D not resolved. Trimming removed 6 bases from V and 3 bases from J, with 16 bases in between. The CDR3 is made up of 15 amino acids. CDR1 and CDR2 (germline): MNHNY, SVGAGI (reference sequence). CDR3 nucleotides: TGTGCCAGCAGCCCGCATGGTGATGGAACAGATACGCAGTATTTT. Translated, it gives CASSPHGDGTDTQYF.

The rearrangement joins TRBV7-2 to TRBJ1-4; the D gene is possibly TRBD1 (6 bases). Trimming took 5 bases from V and 0 from J, leaving 13 bases between them. This CDR3 is 16 amino acids long. Germline CDR1 SGHTA, CDR2 FQGNSA. The CDR3 protein is CASSPRQVATNEKLFF. Written as DNA, the CDR3 is TGTGCCAGCAGCCCTAGACAGGTTGCAACTAATGAAAAACTGTTTTTT.

Comments on this clone: Other DNA sequences in this sample translate to the same CDR3. This sequence joins TRBV5-1 and TRBJ2-3; no clear D gene. The CDR3 has 14 residues. Trimming took 0 bases from V and 1 from J, leaving 6 bases between them. Germline V gives CDR1 SGHRS, CDR2 YFSETQ. CDR3 bases: TGCGCCAGCAGCTTGGACGCCGGCACAGATACGCAGTATTTT. This encodes CASSLDAGTDTQYF.